Sequencing of this T cell receptor (beta chain) was carried out in a study of T-cell reconstitution after alpha-beta-depleted transplantation in children. The CDR3 covers 15 residues. Trimming took 4 bases from V and 7 from J, leaving 18 bases between them. Germline CDR1 is SGHDT and CDR2 is YYEEEE. During its preparation, the TCRbeta library received unique molecular identifiers. TCRdb used MiXCR to reprocess the PCR reads, holding one entry per CDR3 protein. The table has hundreds of thousands of distinct CDR3 sequences, around 17% seen once; the top ten hold approximately 5%. General observations from the study: Reportedly, roughly two months post-transplant, alpha-beta T cells arose from several hundred expanded graft clones. It was surviving recipient T cells and thymic progenitors that gave some patients high TCRbeta diversity at day 60.

Comment on this clonotype: What it binds is not known.

This chain connects TRBV5-6 to TRBJ2-1, with D possibly being TRBD1 (5 bases). The source material was PBMCs, mostly from graft donor cells, sampled 360 days after TCRalphabeta/CD19-depleted stem cell transplant. The receptor's source is a male patient between 10 and 17 years old who had a stem cell transplant for acute lymphoblastic leukemia, so the T cells may come from the graft donor. The CDR3 nucleotides read TGTGCCAGCAGCGTCAGGGTCCTGCGTTGGAATGAGCAGTTCTTC. Residues: CASSVRVLRWNEQFF.